This is a list of T cell receptor beta chains from one sample in a study of shared clonotypes between healthy human individuals. Measured with immunoSEQ multiplex PCR; TCRdb has only the in-frame clones, and not every one. This table holds 1,500,000 or so clones, less than 99% found once. The sample consisted of naive CD4+ T cells sorted from blood. The receptors here all came from a young man in good health. The CDR3 runs from the conserved cysteine through the conserved F or W. The D gene is left open where the match is weak.

TRBJ2-1	TRBV2	13	-	CASSEIGYNEQFF
TRBJ2-3	TRBV28	15	-	CASSSPGGGPDTQYF
TRBJ2-7	TRBV5-6	15	-	CASSFEPLGGHEQYF
TRBJ2-7	TRBV10-1	12	-	CASSEGLTEQYF
TRBJ2-2	TRBV14	13	-	CASSRRSTGELFF
TRBJ2-2	TRBV7-2	14	-	CASRPRLGTGELFF
TRBJ2-1	TRBV9	14	-	CASSPRALDNEQFF
TRBJ2-3	TRBV9	15	TRBD2	CASSDLAGVGDTQYF
TRBJ2-7	TRBV28	15	-	CASSLRAARKYEQYF
TRBJ2-7	TRBV7-2	15	-	CASSSQRGRSYEQYF
TRBJ2-2	TRBV10-3	13	-	CAALGAGGGELFF
TRBJ2-3	TRBV9	15	-	CASSVAGVGTDTQYF
TRBJ2-2	TRBV7-2	14	-	CASRPGGNTGELFF
TRBJ1-1	TRBV9	14	-	CASSVEPRGTEAFF
TRBJ2-6	TRBV4-1	16	-	CASSQDVSPGANVLTF
TRBJ1-4	TRBV18	15	TRBD1	CASSPVGTGNEKLFF
TRBJ2-7	TRBV10-3	13	-	CAISESTAYEQYF